This T cell receptor beta chain derives from a study of blood T cell repertoires in COVID-19. Produced via immunoSEQ multiplex PCR; TCRdb's table is partial and in-frame only. The sample holds more than 250,000 clones; less than 90% are singletons and the top ten take 3.5% to 5.5%. On this clone: One end of the junction is discordant with germline, which a read error may explain.

This CDR3 has 21 residues. The germline V gene has CDR1 SGDLS and CDR2 YYNGEE. V gene TRBV9 combines with J gene TRBJ2-6; TRBD1 matches at 11 bases. The source material was peripheral blood. This clonotype originated in a man aged 60 to 69 who had recovered from COVID-19. The DNA for the CDR3 is TGTGCCAGCAGCGCGGACCACGGACAGGGGGCGTCTTTCTCTGAGGCCAACGTCCTGACTTTC. Translated: CASSADHGQGASFSEANVLTF.